The rows below give T cell receptor beta chains drawn from one sample of a study of neurological immune-mediated disorders. Each CDR3 protein gets one entry after TCRdb re-called the 5' RACE reads with MiXCR. The profile covers roughly 89,000 distinct CDR3 sequences, with 2.6% appearing a single time and about 1.1% taken by the ten largest. The source material was PBMCs. These receptor sequences come from a young woman with multiple sclerosis. The CDR3 runs from the conserved cysteine through the conserved F or W. Size tells how often a clone was seen (once, few, many) or the class of an expanded clone, and some rows leave it out.

>many|TRBV5-1|TRBJ2-7
CASSPTGGTTYEQYF
>many|TRBV4-3|TRBJ2-6
CASSQEDRAGANVLTF
>many|TRBV5-1|TRBJ2-2
CASSLTGQGALNTGELFF
>many|TRBV5-1|TRBJ2-1
CASSPWTSGSNEQFF
>many|TRBV6-5|TRBJ2-7
CASSYSRGQGNYYEQYF
>many|TRBV5-1|TRBJ2-1
CASSLGLAGGRYNEQFF
>NA|TRBV3-1|TRBJ2-1
CASSQAASRRYNEQFF
>many|TRBV12-3/TRBV12-4|TRBJ1-2
CASSSTGIRTF
>many|TRBV6-5|TRBJ2-7
CASSPTGTSGYEQYF
>many|TRBV20-1|TRBJ1-2
CSASRQGSYGYTF
>many|TRBV5-1|TRBJ2-1
CASSLFGGEQFF
>NA|TRBV7-2|TRBJ2-3
CASSYASESTDTQYF
>many|TRBV5-5|TRBJ2-7
CASSWGTTSTYEQYF
>many|TRBV20-1|TRBJ2-1
CSARLSGDEQFF
>many|TRBV7-9|TRBJ1-1
CASMGAEAFF
>many|TRBV20-1|TRBJ1-5
CSARDTGDQPQHF
>many|TRBV10-3|TRBJ2-7
CASKQTGGKGEQYF
>many|TRBV5-1|TRBJ2-5
CASSLDGGGQETQYF
>many|TRBV7-9|TRBJ2-3
CASSSYQTSSTDTQYF
>many|TRBV30|TRBJ2-7
CAWSSLGLGEQYF
>many|TRBV20-1|TRBJ2-2
CSASEGREAGELFF
>many|TRBV20-1|TRBJ2-7
CSARGLSSAYYEQYF
>many|TRBV5-1|TRBJ1-6
CASSLKGGNSPLHF
>many|TRBV5-1|TRBJ2-1
CASSTTGTSYNEQFF
>many|TRBV5-1|TRBJ2-2
CASSLSQGAAGELFF
>few|TRBV28|TRBJ2-2
CASSRISGSGELFF
>many|TRBV20-1|TRBJ2-5
CSAKGTGVLGVPQETQYF
>many|TRBV14|TRBJ1-1
CATSRGMNTEAFF
>many|TRBV7-2|TRBJ2-3
CASSLVGSSTDTQYF
>many|TRBV27|TRBJ2-7
CASSPNSDSYEQYF
>many|TRBV24-1|TRBJ1-1
CATSDENTEAFF
>NA|TRBV20-1|TRBJ1-6
CSAPGGGSYNSPLHF
>many|TRBV5-1|TRBJ1-4
CASSLVGDINEKLFF
>many|TRBV20-1|TRBJ2-5
CSARTSGRGTQYF
>many|TRBV20-1|TRBJ2-7
CSARGSQGGHEQYF
>many|TRBV7-2|TRBJ2-3
CASSSGRGRQYF